The table lists the clone carrying this TCR beta chain with a few counts. V lost 2 bases and J 0 bases, leaving 17 bases between the germline ends. Germline CDR1 is SGHDN and CDR2 is FVKESK. This CDR3 has 17 amino acids. This record comes from a study of blood T cell repertoires in COVID-19. Methods used by the authors: Amplification of reference gene primers provided the estimated nucleated cell counts. Sequencing was performed with immunoSEQ multiplex PCR; in TCRdb, only in-frame clones are kept and a portion is missing. V, J and clone size are those of that table, while D and trimming were read from the DNA. Of about 350,000 clones listed, around nine tenths are singletons. Seattle's enrolled individuals joined amid active infection and were then monitored longitudinally.

This chain links TRBV14 with TRBJ2-7, with a tentative D call TRBD1 (5 bases). Material: peripheral blood. This receptor was obtained from a woman in her fifties or sixties with COVID-19, enrolled during active disease. CDR3 in DNA: TGTGCCAGCAGCCAAAGGGGCGCGACTTCCCACTCCTACGAGCAGTACTTC. Translated: CASSQRGATSHSYEQYF.